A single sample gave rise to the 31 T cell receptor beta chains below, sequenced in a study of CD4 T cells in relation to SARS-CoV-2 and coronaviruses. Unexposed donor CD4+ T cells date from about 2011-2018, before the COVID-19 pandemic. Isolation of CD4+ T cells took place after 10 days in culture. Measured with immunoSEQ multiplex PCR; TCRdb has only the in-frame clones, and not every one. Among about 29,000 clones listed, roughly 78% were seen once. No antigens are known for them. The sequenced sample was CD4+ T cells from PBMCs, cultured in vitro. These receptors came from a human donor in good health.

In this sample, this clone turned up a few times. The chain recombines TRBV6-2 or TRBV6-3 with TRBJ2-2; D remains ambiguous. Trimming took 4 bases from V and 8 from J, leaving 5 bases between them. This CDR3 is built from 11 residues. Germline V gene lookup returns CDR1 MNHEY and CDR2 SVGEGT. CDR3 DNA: TGTGCCAGCAGTTTTGAGGGGGAGCTGTTTTTT. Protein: CASSFEGELFF.

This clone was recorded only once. CDR3 bases: TGTGCCAGCAGCTTACGTAACGGGCAGAATGAAAAACTGTTTTTT. Protein sequence: CASSLRNGQNEKLFF. The chain uses TRBV11-2 and TRBJ1-4; D is undetermined. The CDR3 has 15 residues. The germline gives CDR1 SGHAT, CDR2 FQNNGV. With 2 bases removed from V and 5 bases from J, the gap between germline ends came to 12 bases.

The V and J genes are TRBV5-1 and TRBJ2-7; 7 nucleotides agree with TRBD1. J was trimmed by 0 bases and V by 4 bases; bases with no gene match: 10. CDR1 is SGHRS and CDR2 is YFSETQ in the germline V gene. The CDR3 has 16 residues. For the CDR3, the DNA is TGCGCCAGCAGCCCGGCCCCGGGACAGACCTCCTACGAGCAGTACTTC. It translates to CASSPAPGQTSYEQYF.

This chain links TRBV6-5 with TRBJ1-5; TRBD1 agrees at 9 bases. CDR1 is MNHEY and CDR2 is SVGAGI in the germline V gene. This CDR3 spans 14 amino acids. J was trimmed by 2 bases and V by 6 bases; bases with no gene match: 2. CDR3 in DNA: TGTGCCAGCAGGCGACAGGGGGGCAATCAGCCCCAGCATTTT. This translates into CASRRQGGNQPQHF.

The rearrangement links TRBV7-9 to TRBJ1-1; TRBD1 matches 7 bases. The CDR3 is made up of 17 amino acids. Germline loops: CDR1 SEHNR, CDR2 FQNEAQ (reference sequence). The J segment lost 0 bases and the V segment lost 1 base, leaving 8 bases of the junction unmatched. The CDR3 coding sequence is TGTGCCAGCAGCTTAGATCCGGGACAGCCTATGAACACTGAAGCTTTCTTT. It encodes CASSLDPGQPMNTEAFF.

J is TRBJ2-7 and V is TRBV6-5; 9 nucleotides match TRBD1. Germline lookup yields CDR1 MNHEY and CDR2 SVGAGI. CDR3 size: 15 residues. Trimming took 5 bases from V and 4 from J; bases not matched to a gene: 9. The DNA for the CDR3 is TGTGCCAGCAGTCCTACAGGGGGCGCGGGGTACGAGCAGTACTTC. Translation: CASSPTGGAGYEQYF.

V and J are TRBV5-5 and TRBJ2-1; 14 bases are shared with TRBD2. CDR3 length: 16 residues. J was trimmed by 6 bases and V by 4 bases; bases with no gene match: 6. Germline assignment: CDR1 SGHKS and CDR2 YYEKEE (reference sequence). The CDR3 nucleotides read TGTGCCAGCAGCCTGGGACTAGCGGGGGCCCTCAATGAGCAGTTCTTC. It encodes CASSLGLAGALNEQFF.

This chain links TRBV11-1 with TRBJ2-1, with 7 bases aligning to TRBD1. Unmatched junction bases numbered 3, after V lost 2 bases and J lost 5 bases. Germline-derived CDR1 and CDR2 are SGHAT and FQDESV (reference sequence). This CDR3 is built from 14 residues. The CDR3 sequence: CASSLLGQNNEQFF. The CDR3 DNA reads TGTGCCAGCAGCTTACTGGGACAGAACAATGAGCAGTTCTTC.

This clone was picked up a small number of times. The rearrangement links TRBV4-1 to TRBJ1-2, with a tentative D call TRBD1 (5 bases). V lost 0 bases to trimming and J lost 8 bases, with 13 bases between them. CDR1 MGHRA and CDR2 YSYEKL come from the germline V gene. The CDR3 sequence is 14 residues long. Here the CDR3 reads CASSQDRVPSGYTF. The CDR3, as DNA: TGCGCCAGCAGCCAAGACAGGGTCCCGAGCGGCTACACCTTC.

This CDR3 is CASSQGAGGASGELFF. In nucleotides, the CDR3 is TGCGCCAGCAGCCAAGGGGCAGGGGGCGCATCTGGGGAGCTGTTTTTT. This chain uses TRBV4-1 with TRBJ2-2, with 8 bases that match TRBD1. Trimming cost V 1 base and J 8 bases; bases outside gene matches: 9. Germline-derived CDR1 and CDR2 are MGHRA and YSYEKL. CDR3 length equals 16 residues.

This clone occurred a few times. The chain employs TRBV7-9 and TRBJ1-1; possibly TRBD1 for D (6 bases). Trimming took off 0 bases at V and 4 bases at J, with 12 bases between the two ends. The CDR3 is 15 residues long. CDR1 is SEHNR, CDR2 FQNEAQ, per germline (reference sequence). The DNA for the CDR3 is TGTGCCAGCAGCTTAGCCGGATTACAGGGCACTGAAGCTTTCTTT. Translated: CASSLAGLQGTEAFF.

The CDR3 DNA follows: TGCAGTGCTGGAGGGGATTGGCCCCAGCATTTT. This codes for CSAGGDWPQHF. This sequence joins TRBV20-1 and TRBJ1-5, with D possibly TRBD1 on 5 matching bases. Trimming removed 5 bases at V and 9 bases at J, with 11 bases between. CDR1 and CDR2 from the germline V gene are DFQATT and SNEGSKA (reference sequence). This CDR3 has 11 residues.

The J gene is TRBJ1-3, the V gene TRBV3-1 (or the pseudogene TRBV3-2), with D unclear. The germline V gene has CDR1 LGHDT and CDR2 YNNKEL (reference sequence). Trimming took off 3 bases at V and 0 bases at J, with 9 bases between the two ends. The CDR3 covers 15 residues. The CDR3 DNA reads TGTGCCAGCAGCCATAGAGCAGACTCTGGAAACACCATATATTTT. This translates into CASSHRADSGNTIYF.

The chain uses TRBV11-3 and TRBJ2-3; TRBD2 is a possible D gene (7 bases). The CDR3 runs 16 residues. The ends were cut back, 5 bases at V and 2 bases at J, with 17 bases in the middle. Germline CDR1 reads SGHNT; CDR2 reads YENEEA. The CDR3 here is CASSARGAGATDTQYF. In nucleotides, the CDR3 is TGTGCCAGCAGCGCCCGAGGGGCGGGGGCCACAGATACGCAGTATTTT.

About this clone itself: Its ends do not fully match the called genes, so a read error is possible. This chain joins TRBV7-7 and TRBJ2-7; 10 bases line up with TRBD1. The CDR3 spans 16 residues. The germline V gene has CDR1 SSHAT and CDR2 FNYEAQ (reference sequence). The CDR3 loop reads CASSPRAGQGTNEQYF. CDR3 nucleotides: TGTGCTAGCAGCCCTCGAGCGGGACAGGGGACGAACGAGCAGTACTTC.

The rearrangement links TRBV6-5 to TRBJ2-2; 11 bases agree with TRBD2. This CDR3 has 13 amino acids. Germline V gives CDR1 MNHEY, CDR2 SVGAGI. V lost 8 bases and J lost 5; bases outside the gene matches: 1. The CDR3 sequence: CASRLAGTGELFF. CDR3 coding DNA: TGTGCCAGCCGACTAGCGGGAACCGGGGAGCTGTTTTTT.

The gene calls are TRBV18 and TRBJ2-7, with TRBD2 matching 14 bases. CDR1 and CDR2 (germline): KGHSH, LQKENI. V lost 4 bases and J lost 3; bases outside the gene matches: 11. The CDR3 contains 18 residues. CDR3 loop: CASSQYTGLAGVRYEQYF. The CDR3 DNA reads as TGTGCCAGCTCACAGTACACGGGACTAGCGGGAGTTCGCTACGAGCAGTACTTC.

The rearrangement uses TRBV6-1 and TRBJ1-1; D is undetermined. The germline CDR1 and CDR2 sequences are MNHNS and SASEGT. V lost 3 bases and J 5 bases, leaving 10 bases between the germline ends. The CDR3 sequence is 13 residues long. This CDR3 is CASSDYERTEAFF. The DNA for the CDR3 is TGTGCCAGCAGTGATTATGAACGGACTGAAGCTTTCTTT.

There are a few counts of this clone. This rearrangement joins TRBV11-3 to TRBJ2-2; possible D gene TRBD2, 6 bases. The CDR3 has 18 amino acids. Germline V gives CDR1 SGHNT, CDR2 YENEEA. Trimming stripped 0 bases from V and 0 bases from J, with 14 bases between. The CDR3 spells CASSLDLAGSTNTGELFF. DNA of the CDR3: TGTGCCAGCAGCTTAGATTTGGCCGGGAGTACGAACACCGGGGAGCTGTTTTTT.

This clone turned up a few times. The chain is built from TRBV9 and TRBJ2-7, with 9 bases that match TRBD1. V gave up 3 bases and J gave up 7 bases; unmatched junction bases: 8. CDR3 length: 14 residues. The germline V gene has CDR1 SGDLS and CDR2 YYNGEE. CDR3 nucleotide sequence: TGTGCCAGCAGCGGAACGCGACAGGGGGGGGAGCAGTACTTC. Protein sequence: CASSGTRQGGEQYF. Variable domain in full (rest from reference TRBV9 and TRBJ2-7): DSGVTQTPKHLITATGQRVTLRCSPRSGDLSVYWYQQSLDQGLQFLIQYYNGEERAKGNILERFSAQQFPDLHSELNLSSLELGDSALYFCASSGTRQGGEQYFGPGTRLTVT.

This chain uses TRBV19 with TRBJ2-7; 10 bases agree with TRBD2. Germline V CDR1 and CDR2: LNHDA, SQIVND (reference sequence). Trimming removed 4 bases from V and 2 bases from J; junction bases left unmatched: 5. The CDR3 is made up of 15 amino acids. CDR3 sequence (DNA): TGTGCCAGTAGTACGGGACTAGCGCCCACCTACGAGCAGTACTTC. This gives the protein CASSTGLAPTYEQYF.

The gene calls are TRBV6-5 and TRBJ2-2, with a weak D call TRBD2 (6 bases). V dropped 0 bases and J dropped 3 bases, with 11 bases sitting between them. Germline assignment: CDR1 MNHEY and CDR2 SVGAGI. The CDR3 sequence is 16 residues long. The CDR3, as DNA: TGTGCCAGCAGTTACTCAGCGGGTCTAGACACCGGGGAGCTGTTTTTT. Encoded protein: CASSYSAGLDTGELFF.

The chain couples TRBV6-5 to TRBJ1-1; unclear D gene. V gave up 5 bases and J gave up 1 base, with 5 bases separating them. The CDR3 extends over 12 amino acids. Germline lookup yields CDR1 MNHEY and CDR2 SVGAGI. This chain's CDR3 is CASSRWNTEAFF. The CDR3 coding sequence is TGTGCCAGCAGTCGGTGGAACACTGAAGCTTTCTTT.

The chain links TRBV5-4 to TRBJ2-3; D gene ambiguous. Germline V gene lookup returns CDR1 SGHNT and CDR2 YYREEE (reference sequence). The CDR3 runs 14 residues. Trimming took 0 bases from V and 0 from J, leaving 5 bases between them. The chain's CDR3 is CASSLGLSTDTQYF. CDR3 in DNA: TGTGCCAGCAGCTTGGGTCTTAGCACAGATACGCAGTATTTT.

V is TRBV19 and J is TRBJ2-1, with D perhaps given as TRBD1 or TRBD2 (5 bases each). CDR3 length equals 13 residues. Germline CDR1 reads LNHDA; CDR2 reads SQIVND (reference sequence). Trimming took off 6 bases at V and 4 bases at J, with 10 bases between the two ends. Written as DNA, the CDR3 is TGTGCCAGTAGCCGGGACCTATACAATGAGCAGTTCTTC. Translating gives CASSRDLYNEQFF.

The CDR3 spells CASSLGLGASTDTQYF. CDR3 sequence (DNA): TGTGCCAGCAGCTTAGGGTTAGGGGCTAGCACAGATACGCAGTATTTT. This rearrangement joins TRBV5-4 to TRBJ2-3, with a weak D call TRBD1 (5 bases). Germline CDR1 and CDR2: SGHNT and YYREEE (reference sequence). Trimming removed 2 bases at V and 0 bases at J, with 13 bases between. The CDR3 covers 16 residues.

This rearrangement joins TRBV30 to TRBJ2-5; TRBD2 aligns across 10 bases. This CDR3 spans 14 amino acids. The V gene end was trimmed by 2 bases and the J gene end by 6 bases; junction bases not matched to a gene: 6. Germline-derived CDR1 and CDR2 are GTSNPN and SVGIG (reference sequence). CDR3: CAWSWASGRKTQYF. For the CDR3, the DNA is TGTGCCTGGAGTTGGGCTAGCGGGAGAAAGACCCAGTACTTC.

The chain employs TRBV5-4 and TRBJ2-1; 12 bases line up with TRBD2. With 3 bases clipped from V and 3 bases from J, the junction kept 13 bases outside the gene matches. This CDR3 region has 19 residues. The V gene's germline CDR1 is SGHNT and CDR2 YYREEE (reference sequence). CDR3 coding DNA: TGTGCCAGCAGCTCCCCTCGCCGACTAGCGGGAGAAGGCTACAATGAGCAGTTCTTC. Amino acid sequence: CASSSPRRLAGEGYNEQFF.

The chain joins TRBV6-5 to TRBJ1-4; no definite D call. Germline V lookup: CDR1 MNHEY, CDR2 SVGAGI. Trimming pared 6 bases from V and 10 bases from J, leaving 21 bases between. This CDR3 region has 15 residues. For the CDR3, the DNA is TGTGCCAGCAGCCCCCGCCAGGACTATGACGGAAAACTGTTTTTT. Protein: CASSPRQDYDGKLFF.

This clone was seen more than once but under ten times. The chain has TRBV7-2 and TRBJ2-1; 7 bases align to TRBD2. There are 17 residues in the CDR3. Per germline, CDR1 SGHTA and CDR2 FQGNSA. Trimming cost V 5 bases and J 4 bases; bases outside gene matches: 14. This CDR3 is CASSPRRLADSYNEQFF. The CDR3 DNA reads TGTGCCAGCAGCCCCAGGCGGCTAGCGGACTCTTACAATGAGCAGTTCTTC.

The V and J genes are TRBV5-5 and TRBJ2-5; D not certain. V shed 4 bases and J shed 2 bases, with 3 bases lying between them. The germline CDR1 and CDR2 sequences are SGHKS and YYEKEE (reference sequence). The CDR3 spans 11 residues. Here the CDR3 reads CASSGQETQYF. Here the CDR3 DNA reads TGTGCCAGCAGCGGACAAGAGACCCAGTACTTC.